This T cell receptor beta chain originates from a study of immune evolution from preneoplasia to lung adenocarcinoma. Assay used: immunoSEQ multiplex PCR; TCRdb lists only in-frame clones, some missing. The sample lists several thousand clones, about 82% seen once, with 5% to 6.5% in the top ten. Germline V gene data show CDR1 as GTSNPN and CDR2 as SVGIG (reference sequence). The ends were cut back, 1 base at V and 3 bases at J, with 7 bases in the middle. There are 12 residues in the CDR3. Specimen: FFPE adjacent normal lung tissue. The receptor was isolated from a donor at least 70 years old with lung adenocarcinoma. The chain links TRBV30 to TRBJ2-7; D uncertain. DNA for the CDR3: TGTGCCTGGAGTGGGCAGCTCTACGAGCAGTACTTC. This gives the protein CAWSGQLYEQYF.